The 9 T cell receptor beta chains below were found in one sample sequenced in a study of cytomegalovirus exposure and HLA in healthy donors. In the PCR, 60 Vbeta and 13 Jbeta primers were used. Libraries were prepared by immunoSEQ multiplex PCR; TCRdb keeps only in-frame clonotypes and omits some of them. Of about 140,000 clones in the sample, just under 85% were seen once. The sequenced sample was PBMCs. The receptor source for this set is a woman between 40 and 50 years old in good health and CMV-seronegative.

This clone was observed once. The chain links TRBV4-3 to TRBJ1-5, with TRBD1 identical over 9 bases. The length of the CDR3 is 14 residues. Germline V gene lookup returns CDR1 LGHNA and CDR2 YSLEER. V lost 4 bases, J lost 7 bases, and 5 bases stayed unmatched. CDR3 residues: CASSPRTGDQPQHF. CDR3 nucleotide sequence: TGCGCCAGCAGCCCCCGGACAGGGGACCAGCCCCAGCATTTT.

CDR3: CASSLTYGGTEAFF. The CDR3, as DNA: TGTGCCAGCAGCTTAACCTACGGCGGGACTGAAGCTTTCTTT. The chain combines TRBV7-9 with TRBJ1-1; D call uncertain. Germline CDR1 reads SEHNR; CDR2 reads FQNEAQ (reference sequence). There are 14 residues in the CDR3. Trimming cost V 2 bases and J 5 bases, with 12 bases left between them.

Comment on this clone: One end of the junction does not line up with germline, which may come from a read error. The chain uses TRBV4-2 and TRBJ2-7, with D possibly being TRBD2 (6 bases). Germline V gene sequence: CDR1 LGHNA, CDR2 YNFKEQ. The length of the CDR3 is 12 residues. For the CDR3, the DNA is TGTGCCAGCAGCCAAGATCGGGTAGCGGTTACGTTC. As protein: CASSQDRVAVTF.

The chain is built from TRBV7-9 and TRBJ1-1, with 9 bases that match TRBD1. The CDR3 extends over 16 amino acids. Germline CDR1 and CDR2: SEHNR and FQNEAQ (reference sequence). With V trimmed by 4 bases and J by 5 bases, 11 bases remained unmatched. The chain's CDR3 is CASSSRSQGARTEAFF. CDR3 nucleotide sequence: TGTGCCAGCAGCTCCCGATCACAGGGGGCGAGAACTGAAGCTTTCTTT.

This chain connects TRBV5-1 to TRBJ2-7, with a possible D match to TRBD1 (6 bases). Trimming took off 0 bases at V and 3 bases at J, with 19 bases between the two ends. Germline-derived CDR1 and CDR2 are SGHRS and YFSETQ. CDR3 size: 17 residues. The CDR3 reads CASSLEGGYSGLYEQYF. CDR3 sequence (DNA): TGCGCCAGCAGCTTGGAAGGGGGTTATAGTGGACTCTACGAGCAGTACTTC.

The chain has TRBV28 and TRBJ2-4, with D possibly matching TRBD2 (5 bases). CDR3 size: 12 residues. CDR1 and CDR2 from the germline V gene are MDHEN and SYDVKM. The V gene lost 7 bases and the J gene lost 2 bases, with 6 bases spanning the gap. The DNA of the CDR3 is TGTGCCAGCACGGGAACCAAAAACATTCAGTACTTC. Protein product: CASTGTKNIQYF.

This clone appeared once. The chain employs TRBV18 and TRBJ1-5; D not certain. CDR3 length: 15 amino acids. The ends were cut back, 4 bases at V and 0 bases at J, with 10 bases in the middle. The V gene's germline CDR1 is KGHSH and CDR2 LQKENI. The CDR3, as DNA: TGTGCCAGCTCACAATCCAGTTATAGCAATCAGCCCCAGCATTTT. Its translation is CASSQSSYSNQPQHF.

CDR3 protein: CASSLVGEGTHTYEQYF. CDR3 sequence (DNA): TGTGCCAGCAGCTTAGTTGGGGAAGGGACACATACCTACGAGCAGTACTTC. The chain couples TRBV11-1 to TRBJ2-7, with D perhaps matching TRBD1 (6 bases). CDR1 and CDR2 from the germline V gene are SGHAT and FQDESV (reference sequence). The CDR3 covers 17 residues. Trimming shortened V by 1 base and J by 2 bases, and 18 bases separated the two germline ends.

The chain is built from TRBV10-3 and TRBJ2-5; D is ambiguous. The CDR3 has 13 amino acids. Trimming cost V 11 bases and J 4 bases, with 17 bases left between them. Germline CDR1 is ENHRY and CDR2 is SYGVKD. CDR3 DNA: TGTGCCTCATCGGTGAAGAAGTCAGAGACCCAGTACTTC. Amino acids: CASSVKKSETQYF.